Here is one T cell receptor beta chain with its context. Its binding antigen is unknown. The data derive from a study of monozygotic twins with inflammatory bowel disease (dated 2019 in TCRdb). Some background on the complete study: A total of roughly 28 monozygotic twin pairs were included in the full study, comprising nine German pairs (four IBD-concordant, five IBD-discordant) and 19 IBD-discordant Danish pairs. Disease-associated traits were sought mainly through comparisons between IBD patients and their genetically identical healthy co-twins within discordant pairs. Each individual had, on average, about 151 000 unique TCRalpha sequences and 181 000 unique TCRbeta sequences available for analysis.

Taken from cysteine to phenylalanine, the CDR3 has 14 residues. The DNA is not on file. An approximately 2.5 ml peripheral blood sample was drawn into PAXgene tubes per donor and stored at -80°C. Without any T cell sorting, total RNA was extracted from whole blood using the PAXgene blood miRNA kit on an automated QIAcube. Peripheral blood from monozygotic twin pairs, either concordant or discordant for inflammatory bowel disease, underwent deep TCRalpha and TCRbeta repertoire profiling that used unique molecular barcoding. For every twin pair, smoking habits were documented, and each individual was categorised as a current, former or never smoker. Overall study results and their limits: Different T cell subtypes could not be distinguished in the analysis. The results gave no support for a single strong signal or clonotype linked to IBD. Compared with healthy twins, IBD patients had fewer clonotypes in common with other individuals, a difference most pronounced in patients showing signs of disease activity. Repertoire similarity did not differ between concordant and discordant twins, which could be due to limited statistical power. TCRbeta repertoire diversity, by inverse Simpson index, was decreased in IBD patients compared with their healthy co-twins. Because patients received different immunosuppressive treatments, the repertoires may have picked up extra background noise and variability between individuals.

To prepare the library, 5' RACE was applied. Each TCR library was prepared from around 3,200 ng of total RNA. For each sample, cDNA synthesis with SMARTScribe reverse transcriptase was split into eight separate reactions. During cDNA synthesis, template switching introduced unique molecular identifiers that contained a 6-nucleotide sample barcode. TCRalpha and TCRbeta cDNA was amplified by two nested PCRs of around 16 and 10 cycles, with bead purification after each PCR. Before amplification, cDNA was treated with uracil DNA-glycosylase and purified using the QIAquick PCR purification kit. The second PCR added Illumina TruSeq-compatible adapters along with sample-specific barcodes. Library quality and concentration were assessed using TapeStation and Qubit, and about 5 ng of each library was pooled. Sequencing of the pooled libraries was done on an Illumina HiSeq2500 single-index Rapid Run using custom sequencing primers and 2 x 100 bp reads. The paper's processing steps were these. PCR and sequencing errors were corrected by UMI-based consensus assembly using MiGEC version 1.2.6. MiXCR version 2.1.1 was used to carry out V(D)J alignment, clonotype assembly and CDR3 extraction. Normalisation of gene usage, clonotype sharing and MAIT/NKT TCR abundance was achieved by analysing the top 1000, 10 000 and 20 000 clonotypes per sample. Diversity was computed as the inverse Simpson index with the vegan R package after downsampling to 27 000 UMIs. Paired Mann-Whitney U tests were applied to discordant twin pairs, and Benjamini-Hochberg correction was used for multiple testing. TCRdb reprocessed the sequencing reads and holds a single record per CDR3 protein sequence, with no DNA. TCRdb's processing, not the authors', yielded these V and J calls. The sample table includes around 410,000 distinct CDR3 sequences. Clones ranked in the top ten supply around 2.3% of the sample.

This receptor was taken from a human donor with ulcerative colitis or Crohn's disease, or a healthy co-twin of an affected twin (not recorded which). The sequenced sample consisted of blood. Recombination linked TRBV12-3 or TRBV12-4 to TRBJ2-1. The CDR3 region reads CASRSSESYNEQFF.